This T cell receptor beta chain emerged from a study of cytomegalovirus exposure and HLA in healthy donors. The donors were members of the roughly 120-subject validation cohort (separate from the roughly 670-subject first cohort). In the case of this clone: As yet, its antigen is unknown.

Study outcomes and limitations: Three chains linked to CMV were shown in vitro to be specific for CMV antigens. Later, an analysis found that TCR clusters from the first cohort tended to co-occur in the roughly 110 validation repertoires.

Data came from immunoSEQ multiplex PCR; TCRdb stores just in-frame clones and leaves some out. The sample lists around 150,000 clones, roughly 92% occurring once. V was clipped by 4 bases and J by 1 base; unmatched bases: 6. The CDR3 is made up of 15 amino acids. The germline V gene has CDR1 SGHAT and CDR2 FQNNGV. The V call is TRBV11-2, the J call TRBJ2-5, with 7 bases fitting TRBD1. This sequence was found in a young man in good health and CMV-seronegative. The sample was PBMCs. CDR3 in DNA: TGTGCCAGCAGCTCGAAGACAGGGTCCCAAGAGACCCAGTACTTC. Its protein product is CASSSKTGSQETQYF.